This T cell receptor (beta chain) was recorded in a study of cytomegalovirus exposure and HLA in healthy donors. Study-level results: A later analysis reportedly identified an Asian-associated ancestry cluster as carrying fewer N-insertions than the roughly 720-donor mean.

13 Jbeta primers and 60 Vbeta primers were used for the PCR. Assay used: immunoSEQ multiplex PCR; TCRdb lists only in-frame clones, some missing. The sample consists of some 130,000 clones, less than 85% of them appearing once. CDR1 is SGHRS and CDR2 is YFSETQ in the germline V gene. The J segment lost 4 bases and the V segment lost 4 bases, leaving 4 bases of the junction unmatched. The CDR3 length is 14 residues. This clone showed up just a few times. Its antigen is as yet unknown. The chain joins TRBV5-1 to TRBJ2-7; 11 bases are shared with TRBD1. Sequenced: PBMCs. This sequence originates from a man aged 35-49 years in good health and CMV-seronegative. The DNA of the CDR3 is TGCGCCAGCAGCCCCCGGGACAGGGGGTACGAGCAGTACTTC. This codes for CASSPRDRGYEQYF.